Listed here are 5 T cell receptor beta chains from one sample, sequenced in a study of T cells in Graves' hyperthyroidism and ophthalmopathy. Amplification of TCR beta CDR3 regions was performed using RNA transcripts as template. Using the HTBI primer set, a first-round RT-PCR was run on the TCR CDR3. TCRdb reprocessed the multiplex PCR reads via MiXCR and lists one record per CDR3 protein. The sample lists more than 550,000 distinct CDR3 sequences; approximately 19% were seen once. The specimen sequenced was blood. Source of these receptors: a woman aged 45-60 years with Graves' hyperthyroidism that later progressed to Graves' ophthalmopathy.

At least ten counts were recorded for this clonotype. The gene calls are TRBV5-1 and TRBJ2-1; D is possibly TRBD2 (5 bases). The CDR3 consists of 15 residues. Trimming stripped 4 bases from V and 5 bases from J, with 16 bases between. Germline V CDR1 and CDR2: SGHRS, YFSETQ. The DNA for the CDR3 is TGCGCCAGCAGCGAGGGAATAGGGTTGAACAATGAGCAGTTCTTC. This encodes CASSEGIGLNNEQFF.

The chain has TRBV30 and TRBJ1-4, with D possibly being TRBD1 (6 bases). The germline CDR1 and CDR2 sequences are GTSNPN and SVGIG (reference sequence). V gave up 2 bases and J gave up 8 bases, with 12 bases separating them. CDR3 size: 13 residues. The CDR3 spells CAWSLQRGEKLFF. The CDR3 DNA is TGTGCCTGGAGTTTGCAGAGGGGGGAAAAACTGTTTTTT.

At least ten counts were recorded for this clonotype. This chain joins TRBV5-1 and TRBJ1-5, with a possible D match to TRBD1 (5 bases). The germline V and J ends were trimmed by 2 bases and 0 bases, with 9 bases remaining between them. CDR3 length: 15 amino acids. The germline CDR1 and CDR2 sequences are SGHRS and YFSETQ. This CDR3 is CASSFEGYSNQPQHF. The CDR3 nucleotides are TGCGCCAGCAGCTTCGAGGGGTATAGCAATCAGCCCCAGCATTTT. Together with reference TRBV5-1 and TRBJ1-5, the CDR3 gives the full variable domain: KAGVTQTPRYLIKTRGQQVTLSCSPISGHRSVSWYQQTPGQGLQFLFEYFSETQRNKGNFPGRFSGRQFSNSRSEMNVSTLELGDSALYLCASSFEGYSNQPQHFGDGTRLSIL.

The chain combines TRBV9 with TRBJ2-3; 7 positions match TRBD1. Germline assignment: CDR1 SGDLS and CDR2 YYNGEE. After removal of 2 bases from V and 2 bases from J, the junction contained 2 bases not matched to a gene. This CDR3 spans 14 amino acids. The CDR3 is CASSVTGPTDTQYF. In DNA, the CDR3 is TGTGCCAGCAGCGTGACAGGGCCCACAGATACGCAGTATTTT.

This clonotype was recorded many times. This chain connects TRBV7-2 to TRBJ1-1, with 7 positions matching TRBD1. The length of the CDR3 is 17 residues. Germline V gene data show CDR1 as SGHTA and CDR2 as FQGNSA. V was pared by 4 bases and J by 2 bases, with 13 bases of the junction left unmatched. The CDR3 here is CASSSFKTSGGNTEAFF. The CDR3, as DNA: TGTGCCAGCAGCTCCTTCAAGACCTCAGGGGGTAACACTGAAGCTTTCTTT.